This T cell receptor beta chain was sequenced in a study of T-cell memory formation after mild COVID-19. Overall study results and limits: Whereas later expanders leaned CD4+, clones contracting day 15 to 85 showed a balanced CD4/CD8 makeup. The study detected some responding clones in pre-infection memory, suggesting cross-reactive memory joined. Shrinking CD4+ clones resided mostly in CM and EM, and CD8+ ones in EMRA.

V lost 4 bases and J lost 2, with 6 bases in between. The CDR3 runs 13 residues. This clonotype showed up just a few times. Its antigen is undetermined. Libraries for TCRalpha and TCRbeta carried sample barcodes and unique molecular identifiers via 5'RACE. Each CDR3 protein is one row after TCRdb ran MiXCR on the 5' RACE reads. Here the sample spans 300,000 to 400,000 distinct CDR3 sequences, under 25% being singletons. The TCR originated in an adult woman who had mild COVID-19 (a few samples of this study predate the infection). Cell type and time point are not known. The sequenced material came from PBMCs or a T cell subset sorted from them (not recorded which). This chain joins TRBV12-3 or TRBV12-4 and TRBJ1-5, with D unresolved. DNA of the CDR3: TGTGCCAGCAGTTGGAGTGGCAATCAGCCCCAGCATTTT. As protein: CASSWSGNQPQHF.